The 30 T cell receptor beta chains given below trace back to one sample, sequenced in a study of cytomegalovirus exposure and HLA in healthy donors. Both 60 Vbeta primers and 13 Jbeta primers went into the PCR. Sequencing used immunoSEQ multiplex PCR; TCRdb keeps in-frame clones, though not all of them. The sample table sets out more than 25,000 clones. Source material: PBMCs. Every receptor here comes from a man aged 25 to 40 in good health and CMV-seronegative.

This rearrangement joins TRBV19 to TRBJ1-5, with 8 positions matching TRBD1. Trimming removed 3 bases from V and 6 bases from J; junction bases left unmatched: 7. This CDR3 spans 15 amino acids. CDR1 and CDR2 from the germline V gene are LNHDA and SQIVND (reference sequence). The CDR3 reads CASSMWAGGSQPQHF. DNA of the CDR3: TGTGCCAGTAGTATGTGGGCAGGGGGCTCTCAGCCCCAGCATTTT. Supplemented by reference TRBV19 and TRBJ1-5, the full variable domain reads DGGITQSPKYLFRKEGQNVTLSCEQNLNHDAMYWYRQDPGQGLRLIYYSQIVNDFQKGDIAEGYSVSREKKESFPLTVTSAQKNPTAFYLCASSMWAGGSQPQHFGDGTRLSIL.

As concerns this clone: This sample includes further DNA sequences coding for the same CDR3. V gene TRBV7-2 combines with J gene TRBJ1-2; TRBD1 matches at 9 bases. Germline CDR1 reads SGHTA; CDR2 reads FQGNSA. The CDR3 extends over 15 amino acids. V shed 4 bases, J shed 4 bases, and the junction held 7 bases outside the gene matches. The CDR3 loop is CASSSSGTGTYGYTF. The CDR3 DNA follows: TGTGCCAGCAGCTCCTCCGGGACAGGGACCTATGGCTACACCTTC.

This rearrangement joins TRBV27 to TRBJ1-1; D gene ambiguous. In germline, CDR1 is MNHEY, CDR2 SMNVEV (reference sequence). CDR3 length: 14 residues. V was pared by 5 bases and J by 1 base, with 11 bases between. The CDR3: CASSPLVANTEAFF. In nucleotides, the CDR3 is TGTGCCAGCAGTCCCCTGGTAGCGAACACTGAAGCTTTCTTT.

The rearrangement links TRBV10-1 to TRBJ2-5; 12 positions agree with TRBD2. Unmatched junction bases numbered 11, after V lost 10 bases and J lost 2 bases. Germline V lookup: CDR1 WNHNN, CDR2 SYGVQD (reference sequence). The CDR3 totals 16 residues. CDR3 in amino acids: CAIKQASGRGQETQYF. In DNA form, the CDR3 reads TGCGCCATCAAGCAGGCTAGCGGGAGGGGACAAGAGACCCAGTACTTC.

The genes are TRBV28 and TRBJ1-5, with D unresolved. V shed 2 bases and J shed 2 bases, with 10 bases lying between them. This CDR3 contains 15 residues. Germline values: CDR1 MDHEN, CDR2 SYDVKM. This CDR3 reads CASSLNGVGNQPQHF. Here the CDR3 DNA reads TGTGCCAGCAGTTTAAACGGAGTGGGCAATCAGCCCCAGCATTTT.

This chain uses TRBV28 with TRBJ1-5, with 8 nucleotides matching TRBD1. The junction had 8 bases not matched to a gene; V was cut back by 5 bases and J by 5 bases. The CDR3 spans 15 residues. Germline assignment: CDR1 MDHEN and CDR2 SYDVKM. DNA of the CDR3: TGTGCCAGCAGTATCACAGGGGGGGGGCATCAGCCCCAGCATTTT. It translates to CASSITGGGHQPQHF.

The rearrangement links TRBV20-1 to TRBJ1-2, with 9 bases fitting TRBD1. The V segment lost 4 bases and the J segment 8 bases; nucleotides outside the gene matches: 2. The CDR3 loop spans 11 amino acids. Germline V CDR1 and CDR2: DFQATT, SNEGSKA (reference sequence). CDR3 residues: CSAKTGGGYTF. The DNA of the CDR3 is TGCAGTGCTAAAACAGGGGGCGGCTACACCTTC.

V gene TRBV19 combines with J gene TRBJ1-1, with TRBD1 as a possible D gene (6 bases). Trimming cost V 6 bases and J 2 bases, with 16 bases left between them. The CDR3 is made up of 15 amino acids. Germline V lookup: CDR1 LNHDA, CDR2 SQIVND (reference sequence). In nucleotides, the CDR3 is TGTGCCAGTAGGCCTCATTTGGACAGAAACACTGAAGCTTTCTTT. It encodes CASRPHLDRNTEAFF. Full variable domain (remainder filled in from reference TRBV19 and TRBJ1-1): DGGITQSPKYLFRKEGQNVTLSCEQNLNHDAMYWYRQDPGQGLRLIYYSQIVNDFQKGDIAEGYSVSREKKESFPLTVTSAQKNPTAFYLCASRPHLDRNTEAFFGQGTRLTVV.

This chain links TRBV18 with TRBJ1-3; TRBD1 agrees at 10 bases. CDR1 KGHSH and CDR2 LQKENI come from the germline V gene. V dropped 6 bases and J dropped 3; count of bases not matched to a gene: 14. The length of the CDR3 is 18 residues. The CDR3 reads CASSQHATGGFGGNTIYF. The CDR3 DNA reads as TGTGCCAGCTCTCAGCACGCGACAGGGGGCTTCGGTGGAAACACCATATATTTT.

This CDR3 is CASTRGTSEDNEQFF. In DNA, the CDR3 is TGCGCCAGCACCCGAGGGACTAGCGAAGACAATGAGCAGTTCTTC. The chain carries TRBV5-1 and TRBJ2-1; 10 bases line up with TRBD2. The CDR3 extends over 15 amino acids. Germline assignment: CDR1 SGHRS and CDR2 YFSETQ. After removal of 6 bases from V and 5 bases from J, the junction contained 8 bases not matched to a gene.

The V call is TRBV29-1, the J call TRBJ2-3, with a weak D call TRBD1 (6 bases). The V gene's germline CDR1 is SQVTM and CDR2 ANQGSEA. V lost 1 base and J 5 bases, leaving 13 bases between the germline ends. This CDR3 comprises 14 residues. The CDR3 nucleotides read TGCAGCGTTGAAGGACGACAGGCCCTAGATACGCAGTATTTT. Amino acids: CSVEGRQALDTQYF.

The V gene is TRBV10-3, the J gene TRBJ2-6; 10 bases match TRBD2. This CDR3 is 17 amino acids long. Trimming at V came to 5 bases and at J to 0 bases, leaving 4 bases not matched to a gene. From germline, CDR1 is ENHRY and CDR2 SYGVKD. The CDR3 coding sequence is TGTGCCATCAGTTTGGCTAGCGGGAGCTCTGGGGCCAACGTCCTGACTTTC. It yields the protein CAISLASGSSGANVLTF.

The genes are TRBV10-2 and TRBJ1-4; 11 bases agree with TRBD1. CDR3 size: 14 residues. In germline, CDR1 is WSHSY, CDR2 SAAADI. The ends lost 5 bases at V and 10 bases at J; junction bases unmatched: 6. This CDR3 is CASSPGTGGRKLFF. In DNA form, the CDR3 reads TGCGCCAGCAGTCCCGGGACAGGGGGTCGAAAACTGTTTTTT.

The V call is TRBV7-9, the J call TRBJ2-1; TRBD2 might be the D (6 bases). Trimming removed 3 bases from V and 5 bases from J, with 11 bases in between. The CDR3 extends over 14 amino acids. Per germline, CDR1 SEHNR and CDR2 FQNEAQ (reference sequence). DNA for the CDR3: TGTGCCAGCAGCTTGGGGGGAGCTAACAATGAGCAGTTCTTC. Encoded protein: CASSLGGANNEQFF.

This chain connects TRBV7-2 to TRBJ1-2; D ambiguous. Germline-derived CDR1 and CDR2 are SGHTA and FQGNSA. V was trimmed by 5 bases and J by 8 bases, leaving 15 bases between them. The CDR3 is 13 residues long. CDR3 DNA: TGTGCCAGCAGCCACCCGGGGTATAGAGGCTACACCTTC. Its translation is CASSHPGYRGYTF.

The chain recombines TRBV5-1 with TRBJ2-3, with TRBD2 identical over 7 bases. Germline V gives CDR1 SGHRS, CDR2 YFSETQ. V trimming: 0 bases; J trimming: 4 bases; junction bases outside the gene matches: 2. This CDR3 has 14 amino acids. The CDR3 DNA follows: TGCGCCAGCAGCTTGGCCCTAGCGGCAGATACGCAGTATTTT. It encodes CASSLALAADTQYF.

This chain joins TRBV28 and TRBJ2-7, with a tentative D call TRBD2 (5 bases). Trimming cost V 6 bases and J 2 bases, with 11 bases left between them. The CDR3 length is 13 residues. CDR1 and CDR2 (germline): MDHEN, SYDVKM. As DNA, the CDR3 is TGTGCCAGCAGCCGGACTGATCCCTACGAGCAGTACTTC. It specifies CASSRTDPYEQYF.

The chain carries TRBV10-3 and TRBJ2-7, with 8 bases lining up with TRBD1. Looked up from germline, CDR1 is ENHRY and CDR2 is SYGVKD. Trimming took 8 bases from V and 3 from J; bases not matched to a gene: 9. There are 14 residues in the CDR3. CDR3 protein: CAIAGTGGFYEQYF. Here the CDR3 DNA reads TGTGCCATCGCCGGGACAGGTGGTTTCTACGAGCAGTACTTC.

This chain joins TRBV28 and TRBJ2-1; 8 bases line up with TRBD2. CDR1 MDHEN and CDR2 SYDVKM come from the germline V gene. The CDR3 is made up of 12 amino acids. The ends lost 8 bases at V and 9 bases at J; junction bases unmatched: 6. CDR3: CASRGLVGEQFF. CDR3 DNA sequence: TGTGCCAGCCGGGGACTAGTTGGTGAGCAGTTCTTC.

The chain links TRBV7-6 to TRBJ2-3, with a weak D call TRBD2 (5 bases). Trimming took 5 bases from V and 7 from J, leaving 19 bases between them. The CDR3 spans 15 residues. Germline lookup yields CDR1 SGHVS and CDR2 FNYEAQ. The CDR3 region has the DNA TGTGCCAGCAGCCCGACGGGGTCCGTCCCAAATACGCAGTATTTT. It encodes CASSPTGSVPNTQYF.

The rearrangement links TRBV4-2 to TRBJ2-5; perhaps TRBD1 as D (6 bases). The V gene lost 0 bases and the J gene lost 5 bases, with 16 bases spanning the gap. The CDR3 is 16 residues long. CDR1 is LGHNA and CDR2 is YNFKEQ in the germline V gene. The CDR3 DNA sequence: TGTGCCAGCAGCCAAGATCAGCCAGGGGACGGGGAGACCCAGTACTTC. Residues: CASSQDQPGDGETQYF.

The rearrangement uses TRBV18 and TRBJ2-3; D remains ambiguous. Trimming stripped 3 bases from V and 1 base from J, with 8 bases between. CDR1 and CDR2 (germline): KGHSH, LQKENI. The CDR3 length is 14 residues. In nucleotides, the CDR3 is TGTGCCAGCTCACCCGACACTCGCACAGATACGCAGTATTTT. It codes for CASSPDTRTDTQYF.

The V gene is TRBV7-2, the J gene TRBJ1-1, with D possibly TRBD1 on 6 matching bases. CDR1 and CDR2 from the germline V gene are SGHTA and FQGNSA. CDR3 size: 18 residues. The ends were cut back, 5 bases at V and 3 bases at J, with 25 bases in the middle. CDR3 nucleotides: TGTGCCAGCAGCGCGACTGGACAGCCTCGGACCAGGGACACTGAAGCTTTCTTT. Amino acid sequence: CASSATGQPRTRDTEAFF.

The chain employs TRBV7-8 and TRBJ1-5, with D perhaps matching TRBD1 (5 bases). Trimming left V 5 bases short and J 1 base short, with 12 bases between. The CDR3 is made up of 15 amino acids. The germline V gene has CDR1 SGHVS and CDR2 FQNEAQ. CDR3 sequence (DNA): TGTGCCAGCAGCCGGGGGGACGTCAGCAATCAGCCCCAGCATTTT. It translates to CASSRGDVSNQPQHF.

The chain has TRBV27 and TRBJ1-2; D remains ambiguous. Trimming took 4 bases from V and 4 from J, leaving 19 bases between them. CDR3 length: 16 amino acids. CDR1 and CDR2 (germline): MNHEY, SMNVEV (reference sequence). The CDR3 spells CASSSFKEPRLYGYTF. CDR3 sequence (DNA): TGTGCCAGCAGTTCCTTTAAGGAGCCTCGGCTCTATGGCTACACCTTC.

The chain employs TRBV11-1 and TRBJ2-1, with a tentative D call TRBD2 (5 bases). This CDR3 is built from 14 residues. Trimming removed 5 bases at V and 5 bases at J, with 13 bases between. The germline CDR1 and CDR2 sequences are SGHAT and FQDESV (reference sequence). The CDR3 nucleotides read TGTGCCAGCAGCGGGAGATCGTCCGACAATGAGCAGTTCTTC. Translation gives CASSGRSSDNEQFF.

The chain uses TRBV28 and TRBJ1-1; 11 bases agree with TRBD1. Germline loops: CDR1 MDHEN, CDR2 SYDVKM. V lost 6 bases to trimming and J lost 0 bases; unmatched junction nucleotides: 3. CDR3 length equals 15 residues. The CDR3 sequence: CASRRDRGLNTEAFF. CDR3 DNA: TGTGCCAGCAGGCGGGACAGGGGGTTGAACACTGAAGCTTTCTTT.

The chain couples TRBV6-1 to TRBJ1-2, with a possible D match to TRBD1 (6 bases). Per the germline V gene, CDR1 is MNHNS and CDR2 is SASEGT. The CDR3 contains 12 residues. V gave up 8 bases and J gave up 8 bases, with 15 bases separating them. The CDR3 loop reads CASLWGGHGYTF. The CDR3 bases are TGTGCCAGCCTCTGGGGGGGGCACGGCTACACCTTC.

On this clone itself: Additional DNA sequences in this sample encode the identical CDR3. This chain links TRBV5-8 with TRBJ2-3; unclear D gene. This CDR3 comprises 11 residues. V was cut by 4 bases and J by 5 bases, with 5 bases left in between. CDR1 and CDR2 from the germline V gene are SGHTS and YDEGEE. The CDR3 region is CASSLRDTQYF. DNA of the CDR3: TGTGCCAGCAGCCTGAGAGATACGCAGTATTTT. The whole variable domain, filled in from reference TRBV5-8 and TRBJ2-3, reads EAGVTQSPTHLIKTRGQQATLRCSPISGHTSVYWYQQALGLGLQFLLWYDEGEERNRGNFPPRFSGRQFPNYSSELNVNALELEDSALYLCASSLRDTQYFGPGTRLTVL.

The chain uses TRBV6-5 and TRBJ1-6, with D possibly matching TRBD1 (5 bases). The CDR3 runs to 15 residues. Germline-derived CDR1 and CDR2 are MNHEY and SVGAGI. Between the trimmed V and J ends, which lost 6 bases and 0 bases, there was a span of 9 bases. CDR3 in amino acids: CASRQASSYNSPLHF. In nucleotides, the CDR3 is TGTGCCAGCAGACAGGCGAGCTCCTATAATTCACCCCTCCACTTT.